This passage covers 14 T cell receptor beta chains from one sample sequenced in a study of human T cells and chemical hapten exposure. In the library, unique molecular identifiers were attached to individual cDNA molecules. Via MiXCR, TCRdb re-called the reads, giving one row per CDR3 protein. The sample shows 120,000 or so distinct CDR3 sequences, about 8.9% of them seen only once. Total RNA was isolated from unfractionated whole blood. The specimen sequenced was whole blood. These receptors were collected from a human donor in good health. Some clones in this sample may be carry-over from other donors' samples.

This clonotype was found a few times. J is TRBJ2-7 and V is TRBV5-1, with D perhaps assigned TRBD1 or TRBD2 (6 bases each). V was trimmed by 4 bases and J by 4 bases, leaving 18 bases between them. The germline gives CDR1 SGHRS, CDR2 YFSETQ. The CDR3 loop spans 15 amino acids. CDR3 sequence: CASSGGTLGDYEQYF. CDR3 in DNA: TGCGCCAGCAGCGGGGGGACACTGGGGGATTACGAGCAGTACTTC.

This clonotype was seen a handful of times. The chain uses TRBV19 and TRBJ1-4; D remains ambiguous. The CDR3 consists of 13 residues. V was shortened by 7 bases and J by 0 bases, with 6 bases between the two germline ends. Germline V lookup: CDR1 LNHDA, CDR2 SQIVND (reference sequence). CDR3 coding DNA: TGTGCCAGTACCGCTGCAACTAATGAAAAACTGTTTTTT. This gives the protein CASTAATNEKLFF. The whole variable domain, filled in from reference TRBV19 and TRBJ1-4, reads DGGITQSPKYLFRKEGQNVTLSCEQNLNHDAMYWYRQDPGQGLRLIYYSQIVNDFQKGDIAEGYSVSREKKESFPLTVTSAQKNPTAFYLCASTAATNEKLFFGSGTQLSVL.

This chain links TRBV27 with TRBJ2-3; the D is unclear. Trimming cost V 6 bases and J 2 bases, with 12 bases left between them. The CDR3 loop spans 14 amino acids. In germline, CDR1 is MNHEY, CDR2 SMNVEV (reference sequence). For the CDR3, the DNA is TGTGCCAGCAGCAGCGCAAGCGCCACAGATACGCAGTATTTT. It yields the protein CASSSASATDTQYF.

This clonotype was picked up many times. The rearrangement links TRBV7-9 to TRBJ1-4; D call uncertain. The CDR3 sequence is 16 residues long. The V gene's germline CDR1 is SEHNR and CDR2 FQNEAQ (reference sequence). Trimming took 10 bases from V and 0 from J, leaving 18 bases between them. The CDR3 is CAINPDGPATNEKLFF. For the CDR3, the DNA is TGTGCCATCAACCCGGACGGCCCTGCAACTAATGAAAAACTGTTTTTT.

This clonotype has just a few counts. CDR3 protein: CASGSGGYEQYF. CDR3 in DNA: TGTGCCAGCGGTTCAGGGGGCTACGAGCAGTACTTC. The rearrangement uses TRBV6-1 and TRBJ2-7; 7 positions match TRBD1. Looked up from germline, CDR1 is MNHNS and CDR2 is SASEGT. CDR3 length: 12 amino acids. The junction had 4 bases not matched to a gene; V was cut back by 8 bases and J by 3 bases.

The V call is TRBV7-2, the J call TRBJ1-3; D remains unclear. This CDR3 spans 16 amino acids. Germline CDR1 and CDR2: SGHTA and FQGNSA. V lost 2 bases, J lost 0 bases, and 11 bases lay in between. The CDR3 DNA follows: TGTGCCAGCAGCTTACGGGAGGATTTCTCTGGAAACACCATATATTTT. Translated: CASSLREDFSGNTIYF.

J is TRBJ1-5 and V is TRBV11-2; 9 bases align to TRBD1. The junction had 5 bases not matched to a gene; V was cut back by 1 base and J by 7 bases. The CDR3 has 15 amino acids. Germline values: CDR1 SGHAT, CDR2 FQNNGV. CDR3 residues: CASSLGGTGKQPQHF. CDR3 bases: TGTGCCAGCAGCTTAGGAGGGACAGGGAAACAGCCCCAGCATTTT.

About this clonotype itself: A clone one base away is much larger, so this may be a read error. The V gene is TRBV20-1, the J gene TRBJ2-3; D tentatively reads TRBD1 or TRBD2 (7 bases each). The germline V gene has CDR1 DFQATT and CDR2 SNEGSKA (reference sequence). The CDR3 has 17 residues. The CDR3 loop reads CSAPQGEGPGNTDTRYF. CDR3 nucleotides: TGCAGTGCTCCCCAGGGGGAGGGCCCGGGAAACACAGATACGCGGTATTTT.

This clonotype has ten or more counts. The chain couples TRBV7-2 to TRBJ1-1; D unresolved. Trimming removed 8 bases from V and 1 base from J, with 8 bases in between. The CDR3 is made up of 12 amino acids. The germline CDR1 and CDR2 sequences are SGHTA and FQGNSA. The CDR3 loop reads CASEVTNTEAFF. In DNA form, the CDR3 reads TGTGCCAGCGAGGTTACGAACACTGAAGCTTTCTTT.

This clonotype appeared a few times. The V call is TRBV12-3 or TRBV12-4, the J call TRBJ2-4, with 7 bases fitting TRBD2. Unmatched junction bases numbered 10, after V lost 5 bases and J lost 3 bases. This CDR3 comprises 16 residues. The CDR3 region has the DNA TGTGCCAGCAGTCCAAGAGCGGGATTCAGCAAAAACATTCAGTACTTC. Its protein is CASSPRAGFSKNIQYF.

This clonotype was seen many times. CDR3 nucleotide sequence: TGTGCCAGCAGCTTAGAAGGGGGGGCCACAGATACGCAGTATTTT. Its protein product is CASSLEGGATDTQYF. The chain uses TRBV7-9 and TRBJ2-3, with a weak D call TRBD2 (7 bases). The CDR3 runs to 15 residues. Germline V gene sequence: CDR1 SEHNR, CDR2 FQNEAQ (reference sequence). Between the trimmed V and J ends, which lost 1 base and 2 bases, there was a span of 10 bases.

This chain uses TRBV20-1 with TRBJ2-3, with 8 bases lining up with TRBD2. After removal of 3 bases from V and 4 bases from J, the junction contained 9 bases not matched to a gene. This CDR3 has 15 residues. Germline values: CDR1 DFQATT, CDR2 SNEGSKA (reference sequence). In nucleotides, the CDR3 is TGCAGTGCTAGTACGGTAGCGGGATACGCAGATACGCAGTATTTT. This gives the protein CSASTVAGYADTQYF.

CDR3 in amino acids: CASSVRLADTQYF. The CDR3 DNA reads TGTGCCAGCAGCGTACGACTAGCGGATACGCAGTATTTT. The V call is TRBV9, the J call TRBJ2-3; TRBD2 aligns across 8 bases. The CDR3 has 13 amino acids. The J segment lost 6 bases and the V segment lost 1 base, leaving 1 base of the junction unmatched. Germline assignment: CDR1 SGDLS and CDR2 YYNGEE.

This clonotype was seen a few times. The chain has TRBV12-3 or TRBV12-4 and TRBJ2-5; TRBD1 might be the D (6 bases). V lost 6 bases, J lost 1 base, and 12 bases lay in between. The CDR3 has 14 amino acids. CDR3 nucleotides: TGTGCCAGCAGGCGAACAGGGTCCCAAGAGACCCAGTACTTC. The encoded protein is CASRRTGSQETQYF.